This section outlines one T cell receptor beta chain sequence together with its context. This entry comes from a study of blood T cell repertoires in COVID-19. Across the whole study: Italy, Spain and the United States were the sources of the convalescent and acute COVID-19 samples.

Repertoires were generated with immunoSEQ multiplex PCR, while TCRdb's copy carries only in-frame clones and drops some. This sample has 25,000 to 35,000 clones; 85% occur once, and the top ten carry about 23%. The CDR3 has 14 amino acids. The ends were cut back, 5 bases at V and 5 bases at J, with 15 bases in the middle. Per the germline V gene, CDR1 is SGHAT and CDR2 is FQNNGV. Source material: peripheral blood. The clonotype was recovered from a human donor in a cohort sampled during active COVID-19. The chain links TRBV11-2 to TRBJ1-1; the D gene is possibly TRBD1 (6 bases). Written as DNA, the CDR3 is TGTGCCAGCAGCCCGGACAGTGGATTTACTGAAGCTTTCTTT. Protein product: CASSPDSGFTEAFF.